The next 27 T cell receptor beta chains were all read from a single sample in a study of blood T cell repertoires in COVID-19. Profiled with immunoSEQ multiplex PCR; TCRdb holds only in-frame clones, not every one. The table includes 200,000 to 250,000 clones, approximately 89% detected once. Material for sequencing was PBMCs or T cells enriched from blood (not recorded which). The receptors shown here come from a woman aged 30 to 39 who had been exposed to COVID-19.

CDR3 amino acids: CASSPPGGVSYEQYF. CDR3 bases: TGTGCCAGCAGTCCGCCTGGGGGCGTCTCCTACGAGCAGTACTTC. The V gene is TRBV25-1, the J gene TRBJ2-7; D may be TRBD1 (6 bases). The CDR3 is 15 amino acids. V was shortened by 5 bases and J by 0 bases, with 14 bases between the two germline ends. The germline V gene has CDR1 MGHDK and CDR2 SYGVNS.

This rearrangement joins TRBV6-1 to TRBJ1-1; D unclear. V lost 3 bases and J lost 0, with 8 bases in between. CDR3 length equals 14 residues. CDR1 MNHNS and CDR2 SASEGT come from the germline V gene. CDR3 sequence reads: CASSDPGLNTEAFF. CDR3 in DNA: TGTGCCAGCAGTGATCCCGGTTTGAACACTGAAGCTTTCTTT.

The rearrangement links TRBV19 to TRBJ2-7; 7 bases are a match to TRBD1. Germline loops: CDR1 LNHDA, CDR2 SQIVND (reference sequence). V shed 5 bases, J shed 3 bases, and the junction held 13 bases outside the gene matches. The CDR3 has 16 amino acids. The CDR3 region is CASSLRDSSFLYEQYF. The CDR3 region has the DNA TGTGCCAGTAGTCTTCGGGACAGCTCATTCCTCTACGAGCAGTACTTC.

The chain has TRBV14 and TRBJ1-1; 9 nucleotides line up with TRBD1. The V segment lost 4 bases and the J segment 5 bases; nucleotides outside the gene matches: 11. The CDR3 loop spans 16 amino acids. CDR1 and CDR2 (germline): SGHDN, FVKESK. In DNA form, the CDR3 reads TGTGCCAGCAGCCGAAGGACAGGGGCGCCGAGGACTGAAGCTTTCTTT. Residues: CASSRRTGAPRTEAFF. Full variable domain (missing parts from reference TRBV14 and TRBJ1-1): EAGVTQFPSHSVIEKGQTVTLRCDPISGHDNLYWYRRVMGKEIKFLLHFVKESKQDESGMPNNRFLAERTGGTYSTLKVQPAELEDSGVYFCASSRRTGAPRTEAFFGQGTRLTVV.

The J gene is TRBJ2-7, the V gene TRBV20-1; D is perhaps TRBD2 (7 bases). Germline CDR1 and CDR2: DFQATT and SNEGSKA (reference sequence). The CDR3 runs to 11 residues. Deletions cut 6 bases from V and 4 bases from J, with 10 bases between. The CDR3 sequence: CSARGGYEQYF. CDR3 nucleotide sequence: TGCAGTGCAAGGGGGGGGTACGAGCAGTACTTC.

The chain is built from TRBV13 and TRBJ2-1; D remains ambiguous. The V end was cut by 5 bases, the J end by 4 bases, with 6 bases between. The CDR3 sequence is 12 residues long. Germline-derived CDR1 and CDR2 are PRHDT and FYEKMQ (reference sequence). DNA for the CDR3: TGTGCCAGCAGCGTCCAGTACAATGAGCAGTTCTTC. This gives the protein CASSVQYNEQFF.

V and J are TRBV7-9 and TRBJ2-2, with TRBD2 as a possible D gene (6 bases). CDR1 and CDR2 from the germline V gene are SEHNR and FQNEAQ (reference sequence). This CDR3 is built from 14 residues. Trimming shortened V by 1 base and J by 5 bases, and 8 bases separated the two germline ends. The CDR3 protein is CASSLEAGTGELFF. CDR3 nucleotides: TGTGCCAGCAGCTTAGAGGCGGGGACCGGGGAGCTGTTTTTT.

V and J are TRBV5-1 and TRBJ2-2; 11 bases map to TRBD2. This CDR3 contains 16 residues. Trimming took 4 bases from V and 7 from J; bases not matched to a gene: 9. Germline loops: CDR1 SGHRS, CDR2 YFSETQ. This chain's CDR3 is CASSTLAGGRIGELFF. The CDR3 DNA sequence: TGCGCCAGCAGCACCTTAGCGGGAGGGCGAATCGGGGAGCTGTTTTTT.

J is TRBJ2-1 and V is TRBV6-4; the D is unclear. The germline V and J ends were trimmed by 4 bases and 10 bases, with 11 bases remaining between them. The germline CDR1 and CDR2 sequences are MRHNA and SNTAGT. The length of the CDR3 is 12 residues. CDR3 in DNA: TGTGCCAGCAGTGGAGGAACCCCCGAGCAGTTCTTC. It encodes CASSGGTPEQFF.

This sequence joins TRBV18 and TRBJ1-2; 7 bases map to TRBD1. V was clipped by 2 bases and J by 4 bases; unmatched bases: 16. This CDR3 comprises 18 residues. In germline, CDR1 is KGHSH, CDR2 LQKENI. The CDR3 loop is CASSPGRRGHRLVYGYTF. DNA for the CDR3: TGTGCCAGCTCACCAGGTAGAAGGGGGCATCGGTTGGTCTATGGCTACACCTTC.

V gene TRBV6-5 combines with J gene TRBJ2-2; the D is unclear. Germline assignment: CDR1 MNHEY and CDR2 SVGAGI. The CDR3 is made up of 12 amino acids. V shed 8 bases and J shed 1 base, with 5 bases lying between them. For the CDR3, the DNA is TGTGCCAGCCAGCGGAACACCGGGGAGCTGTTTTTT. Protein: CASQRNTGELFF.

V gene TRBV28 combines with J gene TRBJ1-3; 7 bases map to TRBD1. V shed 6 bases and J 4 bases; nucleotides not matched to a gene: 12. The CDR3 has 16 amino acids. Germline-derived CDR1 and CDR2 are MDHEN and SYDVKM. DNA of the CDR3: TGTGCCAGCAGCCCGTCGGGGACAGCGAAAGGAAACACCATATATTTT. It codes for CASSPSGTAKGNTIYF.

This rearrangement joins TRBV5-4 to TRBJ2-7, with 10 bases matching TRBD1. Trimming cost V 4 bases and J 4 bases; bases outside gene matches: 5. CDR3 length equals 14 residues. The germline gives CDR1 SGHNT, CDR2 YYREEE (reference sequence). CDR3 in amino acids: CASSRQGAPYEQYF. The CDR3 nucleotides are TGTGCCAGCAGCCGACAGGGGGCGCCTTACGAGCAGTACTTC.

J is TRBJ1-1 and V is TRBV7-9, with D tentatively TRBD1 (6 bases). This CDR3 is built from 14 residues. V lost 5 bases, J lost 2 bases, and 12 bases lay in between. The germline V gene has CDR1 SEHNR and CDR2 FQNEAQ (reference sequence). The CDR3 here is CASSKMGANTEAFF. DNA of the CDR3: TGTGCCAGCAGCAAGATGGGGGCTAACACTGAAGCTTTCTTT. The full variable domain, with the rest looked up from reference TRBV7-9 and TRBJ1-1, is DTGVSQNPRHKITKRGQNVTFRCDPISEHNRLYWYRQTLGQGPEFLTYFQNEAQLEKSRLLSDRFSAERPKGSFSTLEIQRTEQGDSAMYLCASSKMGANTEAFFGQGTRLTVV.

The chain employs TRBV19 and TRBJ1-1; D gene uncertain. Trimming took 5 bases from V and 1 from J, leaving 11 bases between them. Looked up from germline, CDR1 is LNHDA and CDR2 is SQIVND (reference sequence). This CDR3 is 14 amino acids long. CDR3 loop: CASSLTGSNTEAFF. DNA of the CDR3: TGTGCCAGTAGTCTGACTGGGTCGAACACTGAAGCTTTCTTT. The full variable domain, with the rest looked up from reference TRBV19 and TRBJ1-1, is DGGITQSPKYLFRKEGQNVTLSCEQNLNHDAMYWYRQDPGQGLRLIYYSQIVNDFQKGDIAEGYSVSREKKESFPLTVTSAQKNPTAFYLCASSLTGSNTEAFFGQGTRLTVV.

The rearrangement links TRBV4-1 to TRBJ2-2; D possibly corresponds to TRBD2 (6 bases). The V and J ends lost 5 bases and 0 bases respectively, with 16 bases between them. Looked up from germline, CDR1 is MGHRA and CDR2 is YSYEKL. The CDR3 length is 17 residues. The CDR3 coding sequence is TGCGCCAGCAGCAAAACGAGGCAGCGGGCGAACACCGGGGAGCTGTTTTTT. This sequence encodes CASSKTRQRANTGELFF.

This rearrangement joins TRBV10-1 to TRBJ2-3, with 9 bases aligning to TRBD2. This CDR3 is 15 amino acids long. J lost 4 bases, V lost 11 bases, and 13 bases had no gene match. Per the germline V gene, CDR1 is WNHNN and CDR2 is SYGVQD (reference sequence). CDR3 bases: TGCGCCGGGCGGGAGGGCCTAAAGGTAGCAGATACGCAGTATTTT. Translating gives CAGREGLKVADTQYF.

This sequence joins TRBV27 and TRBJ2-1, with D possibly TRBD1 on 8 matching bases. Germline V lookup: CDR1 MNHEY, CDR2 SMNVEV (reference sequence). The CDR3 runs to 18 residues. Trimming removed 3 bases at V and 3 bases at J, with 21 bases between. Here the CDR3 DNA reads TGTGCCAGCAGTTTCACAGGGGGTGGGTTAGCGGGCTACAATGAGCAGTTCTTC. It encodes CASSFTGGGLAGYNEQFF.

The genes are TRBV30 and TRBJ2-7; possible D gene TRBD2, 5 bases. Trimming stripped 3 bases from V and 2 bases from J, with 5 bases between. CDR1 is GTSNPN, CDR2 SVGIG, per germline (reference sequence). The CDR3 sequence is 11 residues long. The CDR3 loop is CAWSGTYEQYF. The CDR3 region has the DNA TGTGCCTGGAGCGGGACCTACGAGCAGTACTTC.

This chain connects TRBV29-1 to TRBJ2-3; D call uncertain. Trimming removed 5 bases at V and 0 bases at J, with 9 bases between. Germline CDR1 and CDR2: SQVTM and ANQGSEA. CDR3 length: 13 amino acids. The CDR3 spells CSVWIGSTDTQYF. The CDR3 DNA sequence: TGCAGCGTTTGGATCGGGAGCACAGATACGCAGTATTTT.

The V and J genes are TRBV24-1 and TRBJ1-2, with TRBD1 identical over 7 bases. Germline V lookup: CDR1 KGHDR, CDR2 SFDVKD. The CDR3 contains 13 residues. Trimming took 6 bases from V and 5 from J; bases not matched to a gene: 5. CDR3 sequence: CATSPGRGYGYTF. In DNA form, the CDR3 reads TGTGCCACCAGTCCCGGCAGGGGGTATGGCTACACCTTC.

This chain joins TRBV3-1 (or the pseudogene TRBV3-2) and TRBJ1-5; D might be TRBD1 (5 bases). CDR3 length equals 13 residues. Trimming removed 2 bases from V and 6 bases from J, with 8 bases in between. Germline lookup yields CDR1 LGHDT and CDR2 YNNKEL (reference sequence). For the CDR3, the DNA is TGTGCCAGCAGCCAACAGGGTGGTCAGCCCCAGCATTTT. Amino acids: CASSQQGGQPQHF.

The sample holds one count of this clone. V is TRBV6-5 and J is TRBJ1-3; tentative D call: TRBD1 (5 bases). Germline loops: CDR1 MNHEY, CDR2 SVGAGI. CDR3 length: 15 residues. V dropped 5 bases and J dropped 2 bases, with 13 bases sitting between them. CDR3 in amino acids: CASSPLGGAGNTIYF. CDR3 bases: TGTGCCAGCAGTCCTTTGGGAGGGGCTGGAAACACCATATATTTT.

The chain couples TRBV28 to TRBJ1-4; D is possibly TRBD1 (5 bases). The CDR3 has 15 amino acids. V was clipped by 3 bases and J by 4 bases, with 12 bases between them. Germline CDR1 is MDHEN and CDR2 is SYDVKM. The CDR3 DNA reads as TGTGCCAGCAGTTTCTCCCAGGGTGATAATGAAAAACTGTTTTTT. Translated, it gives CASSFSQGDNEKLFF.

The chain's CDR3 is CASSNGLAGGKPSSYNEQFF. The CDR3 bases are TGTGCCAGCAGTAACGGACTAGCGGGAGGTAAACCGAGCTCCTACAATGAGCAGTTCTTC. The chain employs TRBV6-4 and TRBJ2-1; TRBD2 matches at 14 bases. V was pared by 5 bases and J by 0 bases, with 12 bases of the junction left unmatched. The germline V gene encodes CDR1 MRHNA and CDR2 SNTAGT. This CDR3 has 20 amino acids.

The J gene is TRBJ1-6, the V gene TRBV7-9, with D possibly being TRBD1 (5 bases). This CDR3 has 15 amino acids. The V end was cut by 5 bases, the J end by 6 bases, with 14 bases between. Germline CDR1 reads SEHNR; CDR2 reads FQNEAQ (reference sequence). The chain's CDR3 is CASSLEGEPNSPLHF. CDR3 in DNA: TGTGCCAGCAGCCTAGAAGGGGAACCTAATTCACCCCTCCACTTT.

This clone has only a few counts. V is TRBV6-5 and J is TRBJ2-6; 8 bases agree with TRBD1. The CDR3 extends over 15 amino acids. Germline lookup yields CDR1 MNHEY and CDR2 SVGAGI. J lost 2 bases, V lost 7 bases, and 4 bases had no gene match. CDR3 amino acids: CASNLQGAGANVLTF. The DNA of the CDR3 is TGTGCCAGCAACCTACAGGGGGCTGGGGCCAACGTCCTGACTTTC.